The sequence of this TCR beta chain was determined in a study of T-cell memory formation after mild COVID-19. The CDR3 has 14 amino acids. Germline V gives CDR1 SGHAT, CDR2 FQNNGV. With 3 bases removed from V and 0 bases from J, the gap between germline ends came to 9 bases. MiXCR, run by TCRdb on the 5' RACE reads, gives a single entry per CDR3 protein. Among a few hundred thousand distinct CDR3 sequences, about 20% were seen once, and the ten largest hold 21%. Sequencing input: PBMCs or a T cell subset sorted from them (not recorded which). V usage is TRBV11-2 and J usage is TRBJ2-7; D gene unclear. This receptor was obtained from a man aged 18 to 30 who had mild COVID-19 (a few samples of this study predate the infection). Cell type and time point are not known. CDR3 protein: CASSLSDASYEQYF. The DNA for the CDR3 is TGTGCCAGCAGCTTGTCGGACGCCTCCTACGAGCAGTACTTC.